This T cell receptor beta chain was found in a study of blood T cells in healthy people across ages (dated by TCRdb to the mid-2010s). With respect to the entire study: In model experiments, template switching captured about one uniquely barcoded TCR beta cDNA molecule for every two T cells. Age-related changes in TCR beta repertoire diversity were measured in the study by deep sequencing normalized with unique cDNA molecular identifiers. The donors were split into four age groups: young (average 16 years), middle-aged (over 35), aged (more than 60) and long-lived (under 90). To avoid experimental bias, donors of different ages were spread randomly across the sequencing lanes. For two donors (one aged 18 to 29 and one aged 80 or older), the study analyzed two additional independent replicas of 1 million unique cDNA reads from the same blood draw. Broader findings and caveats from the paper: A strong correlation was found between observed TCR beta diversity and the percentage of naive T cells measured by flow cytometry. Estimates of total diversity based on one million sequenced T cells were regarded as lower bounds and as underestimates. As age increased, observed TCR beta diversity per million T cells dropped in a roughly linear way, and a significant reduction was already evident by age about 40. Compared with the aged group, more naive CD4+ T cells, fewer expanded clones and increased TCR diversity were shown by the long-lived group, suggesting age selection. Because profiling used bulk unsorted PBMCs, naive and antigen-experienced compartments could not be compared conclusively. Because donor CMV infection status was unknown, age-related changes in expanded clonotypes were potentially confounded.

Reading from cysteine to phenylalanine, the CDR3 counts 16 amino acids. Only the CDR3 DNA stays, 48 bases, in frame from base 1. The germline V end is reduced by 2 bases and the J end by 5 bases; junction bases left unmatched: 3. This clonotype was counted a single time. No antigen is known for it. No base quality values were provided; no much bigger clone lies one nucleotide off. Support from one read is weak. The donors were 40 or so Caucasian individuals from Russia, aged roughly 6 to 95 years, who were systemically healthy. About 9.8 milliliters of peripheral blood were drawn from each donor into EDTA-treated Vacutainer tubes. Ficoll-Paque density-gradient centrifugation was used to isolate PBMCs, with at least 6.5 million per sample. Total RNA, at least 5 micrograms per sample, was extracted from PBMCs with Trizol reagent. For every donor, flow cytometry on a PBMC aliquot measured the percentage of naive CD45RAhigh/CD27high T cells.

The method was 5' RACE. The sample was run on an Illumina HiSeq 2500. A second PCR of about 7 to 12 cycles was run with a J-beta primer mix and a sample-barcoded 5' primer. Each TCR beta cDNA molecule received a unique molecular identifier from a template-switch 5' adaptor carrying 12 random nucleotides. At least 3 million CDR3-containing paired-end reads were obtained from each sample. The Mint cDNA synthesis kit, primed by a TRBC-specific oligonucleotide, was used to synthesize first-strand cDNA from all RNA. Following uracil-DNA glycosylase treatment, all cDNA underwent a first 18-cycle PCR with the universal primers M1SS and BC2_uni_R. The authors processed their data as follows. For normalization, 1 million high-quality reads were randomly selected from each sample, with every read carrying a distinct molecular identifier. Reads with shared molecular identifiers were discarded instead of being binned into consensus sequences. MiTCR, run with a Q25 quality threshold and the strictest error-elimination algorithm, handled CDR3 identification, clonotype clustering and error correction. A nonparametric unseen species model with Euler transformation was used to estimate lower-bound total TCR beta diversity. The public sequencing data were trimmed at Q25 with fastp and processed into clonotypes with MiXCR by TCRdb, which kept only in-frame beta chains. Merged by CDR3 protein, the rows form single entries marked with the most common genes and DNA. TCRdb, not the original authors, processed these V and J calls. This sample is represented by under 800,000 distinct CDR3 sequences; 35% to 45% of them were singletons. The top ten clonotypes cover roughly 19% of the sample.

The TCR originated in a woman aged 55-69 years in good health. Source material: blood. This chain is built from TRBV12-3 or TRBV12-4 and TRBJ2-3, and 14 junction bases match TRBD2. The sequenced DNA is TGTGCCAGCAGTTTACGGACTAGCGGGGGGCTAGATACGCAGTATTTT. This sequence encodes CASSLRTSGGLDTQYF.